This entry is about one T cell receptor (beta chain). Antigen: not known. The V gene's germline CDR1 is GTSNPN and CDR2 SVGIG (reference sequence). V lost 1 base to trimming and J lost 8 bases, with 15 bases between them. The CDR3 totals 14 residues. The source of the sample is a study of cytomegalovirus exposure and HLA in healthy donors. Study context: It was reported in a later analysis that the 100 to 150 validation repertoires used the same platform as the approximately 690 first-cohort repertoires.

General study findings and limits: The study listed approximately 160 cytomegalovirus-associated TCR beta chains. Reported performance of the classifier showed diagnosis of cytomegalovirus status with high specificity and sensitivity. In the 120 or so validation repertoires, just under 95% of cluster scores exceeded 0, per a later analysis.

TCRdb's copy holds only in-frame clones and misses some; the assay was immunoSEQ multiplex PCR. In the table there are 220,000 or so clones, roughly 83% of which are singletons. The rearrangement joins TRBV30 to TRBJ2-1; tentatively, D is TRBD1 or TRBD2 (5 bases each). The sequenced sample consisted of PBMCs. This TCR came from a woman in her twenties or thirties in good health and CMV-seropositive. The CDR3 DNA reads as TGTGCCTGGAGTGGTCTTCCACTAGGGGATGAGCAGTTCTTC. Translating it yields CAWSGLPLGDEQFF.